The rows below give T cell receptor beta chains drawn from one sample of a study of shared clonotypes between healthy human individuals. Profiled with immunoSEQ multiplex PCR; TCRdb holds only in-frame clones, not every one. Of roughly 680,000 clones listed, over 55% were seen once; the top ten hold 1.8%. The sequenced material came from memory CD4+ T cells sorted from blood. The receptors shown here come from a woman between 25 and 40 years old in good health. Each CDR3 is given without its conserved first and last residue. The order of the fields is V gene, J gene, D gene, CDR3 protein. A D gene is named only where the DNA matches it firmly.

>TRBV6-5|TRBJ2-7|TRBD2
ASSYGGLAGYEQY
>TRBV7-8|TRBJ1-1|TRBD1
ASSSSWTGGMRRGTEAF
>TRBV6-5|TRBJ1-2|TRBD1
ASSPLDRGPDGYT
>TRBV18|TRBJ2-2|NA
ASSPNPDTGELF
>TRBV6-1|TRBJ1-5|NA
ASRDGSNQPQH
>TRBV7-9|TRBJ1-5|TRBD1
ASSNYRGGANQPQH
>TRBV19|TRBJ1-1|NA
ATRVLPNTEAF
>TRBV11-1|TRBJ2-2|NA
ASSLSSPGELF
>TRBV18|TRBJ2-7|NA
ASRKGQDYEQY
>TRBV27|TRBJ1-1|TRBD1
ASSAGQGADTEAF
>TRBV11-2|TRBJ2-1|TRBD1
ATGRRRTGENEQF
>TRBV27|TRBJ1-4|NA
ASSLSAQQATNEKLF
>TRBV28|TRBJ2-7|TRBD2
ASRGGYEQY
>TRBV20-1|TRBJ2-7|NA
SVVGPYQY
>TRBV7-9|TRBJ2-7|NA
ASSSDGFNYEQY
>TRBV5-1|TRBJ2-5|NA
ASSFLPPSETQY
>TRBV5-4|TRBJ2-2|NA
ASSRGHGELF
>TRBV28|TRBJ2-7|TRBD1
ASSLFRTGIEQY
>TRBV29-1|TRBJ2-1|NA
SVGGESSYNEQF
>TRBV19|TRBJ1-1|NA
ASSPSPGRELGSTEAF
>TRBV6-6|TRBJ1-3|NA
ASSPGDSGNTIY
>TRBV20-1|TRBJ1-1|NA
SAGGSSEAF
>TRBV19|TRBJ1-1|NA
ASSIGGTPEAF
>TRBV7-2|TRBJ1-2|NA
ASSLVMGVDGYT
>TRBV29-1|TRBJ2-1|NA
STPGRDEQF
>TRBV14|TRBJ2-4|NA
ASSQSANIQY
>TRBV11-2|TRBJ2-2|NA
ASSLDISGPNTGELF
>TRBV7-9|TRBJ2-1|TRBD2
ASSPTLGLAGGEQF
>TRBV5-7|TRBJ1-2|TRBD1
ASSLVGQGYDYGYT
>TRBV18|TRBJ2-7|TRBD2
ASSPLSGLAGGPAYEQY
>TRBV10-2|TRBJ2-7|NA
ATSGSSYEQY
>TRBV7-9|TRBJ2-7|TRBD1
ASSSSPGTGMRTYEQY
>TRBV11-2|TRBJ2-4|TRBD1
ASSFRGGGENIQY
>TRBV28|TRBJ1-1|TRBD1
ASSRIGGTGSKNTEAF
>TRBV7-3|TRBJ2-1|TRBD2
ASSPSGTSYNEQF
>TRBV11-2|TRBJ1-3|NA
ASSPRSGNTIY
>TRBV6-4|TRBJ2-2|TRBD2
ASSEGGAGTGELF
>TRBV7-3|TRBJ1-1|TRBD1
ASSARPRGSATEAF
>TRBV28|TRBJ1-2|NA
ASSETLTHYGYT
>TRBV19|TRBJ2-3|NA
ASSSITLGPGLSDTQY
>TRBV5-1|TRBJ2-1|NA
ASSLIPDSNNEQF
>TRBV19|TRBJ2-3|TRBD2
ASSIDLAGGIYTQY
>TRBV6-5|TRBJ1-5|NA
ASSYSFRSNQPQH
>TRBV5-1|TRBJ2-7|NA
ASRNPPGEQY
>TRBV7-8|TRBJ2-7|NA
ASSKLRLPGEQY
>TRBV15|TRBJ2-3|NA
ATSRDPIILRGTQY
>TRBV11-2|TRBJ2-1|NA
ASSQRRDEQF
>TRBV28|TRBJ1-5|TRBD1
ASSLRDRMSQPQH
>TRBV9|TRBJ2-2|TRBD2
ASRPSGRSNTGELF
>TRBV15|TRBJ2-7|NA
ATSRRGAYEQY
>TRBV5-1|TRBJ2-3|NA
ASSPAGRNTDTQY
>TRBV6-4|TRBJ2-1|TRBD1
ASSDGTGGNEQF
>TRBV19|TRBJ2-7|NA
ASSRGFYEQY
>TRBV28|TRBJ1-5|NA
ASSLYGNQPQH
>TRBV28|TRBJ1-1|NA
ASVGPGPWNTEAF